Sequencing of this T cell receptor beta chain was carried out in a study of identifying expanded T cells in peripheral blood. The V segment lost 0 bases and the J segment 8 bases; nucleotides outside the gene matches: 6. The CDR3 sequence is 16 residues long. Germline-derived CDR1 and CDR2 are SGHNT and YENEEA. To note about this clone: Its antigen is still unknown.

Regarding the study as a whole: Across healthy donors, higher total template counts meant significantly greater approximately two-week count variance. About 1.3 clones differed between technical replicates, versus approximately 17 and 20 over time.

Using immunoSEQ multiplex PCR, the repertoire was profiled, and TCRdb retains in-frame clones only, with some absent. Altogether roughly 78,000 clones are present, 90% being singletons, with the ten largest covering over 2.5%. Collection occurred without any documented infections or immune events in donors. Sample: blood. The rearrangement uses TRBV11-3 and TRBJ2-1; the match to TRBD2 covers 11 bases. The TCR sequence derives from a person aged 18 to 75 in good health. CDR3 sequence: CASSLDSGRAGDEQFF. The CDR3 DNA reads TGTGCCAGCAGCTTAGATAGCGGGAGGGCCGGCGATGAGCAGTTCTTC.